A selection of T cell receptor beta chains follows, all from one sample in a study of Graves' ophthalmopathy and Graves' hyperthyroidism. MiXCR was run by TCRdb on the multiplex PCR reads, yielding one entry per CDR3 protein. The sample has approximately 700,000 distinct CDR3 sequences, about 44% seen once. Sequencing used peripheral blood. The receptors come from an adult man with Graves' ophthalmopathy. The CDR3 runs from the conserved cysteine through the conserved F or W. Fields, in order: CDR3 length, V gene, D gene, clone size, J gene, CDR3 protein, CDR3 DNA. A D gene is named only where the DNA matches it firmly. Size is stated for part of the rows, as once, few or many counts, or as a class when the clone is expanded.

16	TRBV2	.	many	TRBJ2-2	CASTQGRSGNTGELFF	TGTGCCAGCACTCAAGGTAGATCAGGGAACACCGGGGAGCTGTTTTTT
14	TRBV2	.	.	TRBJ2-7	CASSARTSIYEQYF	TGTGCCAGCAGTGCCAGGACGAGCATATACGAGCAGTACTTC
16	TRBV11-2	TRBD1	few	TRBJ1-3	CASSSTGVYSGNTIYF	TGTGCCAGCAGCTCGACAGGGGTATACTCTGGAAACACCATATATTTT
13	TRBV6-5	.	.	TRBJ2-3	CASSSVRADTQYF	TGTGCCAGCAGTTCGGTCCGAGCAGATACGCAGTATTTT
13	TRBV10-1	.	many	TRBJ1-4	CASSERESEKLFF	TGCGCCAGCAGTGAGCGGGAAAGCGAAAAACTGTTTTTT
15	TRBV11-2	TRBD2	.	TRBJ2-7	CASSSSGGRLYEQYF	TGTGCCAGCAGCTCCTCGGGGGGGCGGCTCTACGAGCAGTACTTC
15	TRBV9	TRBD2	.	TRBJ2-7	CVSSVLSGGVGEQYF	TGTGTCAGCAGCGTCCTAAGCGGGGGGGTCGGCGAGCAGTACTTC
14	TRBV6-6	.	few	TRBJ1-1	CASSEVGRGTEAFF	TGTGCCAGCAGCGAAGTAGGGCGAGGTACTGAAGCTTTCTTT
15	TRBV24-1	TRBD1	few	TRBJ2-2	CATSHSGGSDGELFF	TGTGCCACCAGTCACTCAGGGGGCTCGGACGGGGAGCTGTTTTTT
13	TRBV19	.	.	TRBJ1-5	CAWSAKGNQPQHF	TGTGCCTGGAGTGCAAAGGGCAATCAGCCCCAGCATTTT